This TCR beta chain was profiled in a study of blood T cell repertoires in COVID-19. Study as a whole: From the United States, Italy and Spain came samples of acute and convalescent COVID-19.

As for this clone: Because the CDR3's place on the DNA is in doubt, the DNA is left out and the CDR3 is given as listed by TCRdb.

The CDR3 comprises 15 residues, both ends counted. The germline gives CDR1 SGHVS, CDR2 FNYEAQ. In the original workflow: Amplification with reference gene primers provided the estimates of nucleated cell counts. TCRdb's table, derived via immunoSEQ multiplex PCR, lists solely in-frame clones and lacks some. The V and J calls and clone size are taken from that table; D and trimming were inferred from the DNA. The sample lists about 380,000 clones; 70% to 90% were seen once. The sequence was collected from a woman aged 18-30 years who had recovered from COVID-19. The V and J genes are TRBV7-6 and TRBJ1-2; TRBD1 is the table's D call and was not checked against the DNA. Sequencing used PBMCs or T cells enriched from blood (not recorded which). The CDR3 spells CASSLSSGQGSGYTF.